The sequence of this T cell receptor beta chain was determined in a study of CD8 T cells in ankylosing spondylitis. Study-level points and caveats: Before this, some motif variants had been reported in reactive arthritis synovial fluid and blood. Reportedly, disease-linked clones are significantly enriched in ankylosing spondylitis patients' matched synovial fluid.

A word on this clonotype: The antigen is not known.

V lost 10 bases and J lost 0, with 19 bases in between. The length of the CDR3 is 15 residues. Per germline, CDR1 SGHRS and CDR2 YFSETQ. It was by quantitative 5'-RACE with molecular barcodes that TCR beta libraries were made. From the 5' RACE reads, TCRdb called clonotypes with MiXCR, one entry per CDR3 protein. The table includes 84,000 or so distinct CDR3 sequences, about 27% detected once. The TCR sequence derives from a male donor with ankylosing spondylitis or in good health (not recorded which). Sequencing used blood, either unsorted or a sorted T cell fraction (not recorded which). The rearrangement links TRBV5-1 to TRBJ1-1, with TRBD1 as a possible D gene (5 bases). CDR3 in DNA: TGCGCCTCCAACTGGGGCGACCTCATGAACACTGAAGCTTTCTTT. It encodes CASNWGDLMNTEAFF.